The sample holds many counts of the clone carrying this TCR beta chain. Within the sample, other DNA sequences also encode this same CDR3. The CDR3 is 12 residues long. Germline V gene lookup returns CDR1 LNHNV and CDR2 YYDKDF (reference sequence). V was pared by 7 bases and J by 5 bases, with 11 bases between. This entry is derived from a study of metastatic and nonmetastatic thyroid tumors. Turning to the study itself: It was across blood and tumor or nodule tissue from malignant and benign thyroid patients that repertoires were compared.

None of the patients had undergone any treatment ahead of thyroid surgery. Per the authors' pipeline: What underpinned the distant-metastasis classifier for papillary thyroid cancer was the set of CDR3 differences across clinicopathological groups. TCRdb re-clonotyped the PCR reads through MiXCR. The V and J calls here are based on TCRdb, not the publication. The profile shows some 38,000 clones, 13% of them singletons. This chain links TRBV15 with TRBJ1-1, with D maybe TRBD1 (5 bases). This TCR came from a female donor with papillary thyroid cancer or a benign thyroid nodule (not recorded which). Some clones in this sample may be carry-over from other donors' samples. Sequenced: blood. The CDR3 here is CATKIGGTEAFF. The CDR3 DNA is TGTGCCACCAAAATCGGGGGTACTGAAGCTTTCTTT.